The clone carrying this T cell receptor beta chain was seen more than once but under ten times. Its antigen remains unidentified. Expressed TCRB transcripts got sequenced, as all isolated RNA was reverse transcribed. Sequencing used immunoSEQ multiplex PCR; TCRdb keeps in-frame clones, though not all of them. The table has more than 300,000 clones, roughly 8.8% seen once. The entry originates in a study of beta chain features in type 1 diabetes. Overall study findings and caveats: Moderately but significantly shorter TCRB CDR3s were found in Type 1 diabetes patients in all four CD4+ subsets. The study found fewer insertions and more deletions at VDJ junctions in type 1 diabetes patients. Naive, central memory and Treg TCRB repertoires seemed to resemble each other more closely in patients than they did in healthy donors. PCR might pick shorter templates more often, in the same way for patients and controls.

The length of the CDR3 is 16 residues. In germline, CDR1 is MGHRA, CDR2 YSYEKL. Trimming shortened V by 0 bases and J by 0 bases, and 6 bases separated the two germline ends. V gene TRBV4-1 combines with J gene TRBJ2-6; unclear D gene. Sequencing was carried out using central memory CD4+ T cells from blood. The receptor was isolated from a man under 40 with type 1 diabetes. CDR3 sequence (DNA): TGCGCCAGCAGCCAAGATTTCCGCTCTGGGGCCAACGTCCTGACTTTC. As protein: CASSQDFRSGANVLTF.